What follows are 27 T cell receptor beta chains derived from one specimen sequenced in a study of technical replicates of blood from a handful of donors. TCRdb's copy holds only in-frame clones and misses some; the assay was immunoSEQ multiplex PCR. Here the sample spans about 66,000 clones, around nine tenths being singletons. The sequencing input was PBMCs. Source of these receptors: a human donor in good health. Some clones in this sample may be carry-over from other donors' samples.

The gene calls are TRBV10-3 and TRBJ2-7; 8 bases are a match to TRBD1. V trimming: 3 bases; J trimming: 5 bases; junction bases outside the gene matches: 15. The germline V gene encodes CDR1 ENHRY and CDR2 SYGVKD. The length of the CDR3 is 17 residues. The CDR3 DNA is TGTGCCATCAGTGAACCGCTCAGAGGGGCAGGGGGCCACGAGCAGTACTTC. Translated: CAISEPLRGAGGHEQYF.

This chain connects TRBV9 to TRBJ1-2; no clear D gene. V lost 3 bases and J lost 8, with 14 bases in between. The CDR3 is 13 residues long. Germline values: CDR1 SGDLS, CDR2 YYNGEE. This CDR3 reads CASSAEEGTGYTF. The CDR3 DNA sequence: TGTGCCAGCAGCGCTGAAGAGGGCACGGGCTACACCTTC.

The chain employs TRBV7-2 and TRBJ2-4; tentatively, D is TRBD1 (7 bases). Trimming removed 5 bases from V and 8 bases from J, with 16 bases in between. CDR1 and CDR2 from the germline V gene are SGHTA and FQGNSA. The CDR3 runs 14 residues. CDR3 residues: CASSPNPGGYIQYF. For the CDR3, the DNA is TGTGCCAGCAGCCCAAACCCAGGGGGGTACATTCAGTACTTC.

The chain has TRBV30 and TRBJ1-4; D possibly corresponds to TRBD1 (6 bases). The CDR3 runs to 14 residues. Trimming left V 2 bases short and J 13 bases short, with 20 bases between. Per the germline V gene, CDR1 is GTSNPN and CDR2 is SVGIG (reference sequence). CDR3 bases: TGTGCCTGGAGTCTGGACAGCCCATTGAGTGGACTGTTTTTT. Translation gives CAWSLDSPLSGLFF.

CDR3 sequence reads: CASSLSSGGRSYEQYF. The CDR3 nucleotides read TGTGCCAGCAGCTTGTCTAGCGGGGGGCGCTCCTACGAGCAGTACTTC. The chain uses TRBV5-4 and TRBJ2-7, with 11 bases fitting TRBD2. V was pared by 1 base and J by 0 bases, with 3 bases of the junction left unmatched. The V gene's germline CDR1 is SGHNT and CDR2 YYREEE (reference sequence). CDR3 size: 16 residues.

The chain is built from TRBV7-2 and TRBJ2-5; 10 bases match TRBD2. The CDR3 length is 18 residues. Per the germline V gene, CDR1 is SGHTA and CDR2 is FQGNSA. After removal of 2 bases from V and 2 bases from J, the junction contained 11 bases not matched to a gene. CDR3 in DNA: TGTGCCAGCAGCTTAAGGCTGTCTAGCGGGGGAGGTCAAGAGACCCAGTACTTC. The encoded protein is CASSLRLSSGGGQETQYF.

V gene TRBV20-1 combines with J gene TRBJ2-7, with unresolved D. Germline-derived CDR1 and CDR2 are DFQATT and SNEGSKA (reference sequence). CDR3 length: 11 residues. Between the trimmed V and J ends, which lost 5 bases and 0 bases, there was a span of 5 bases. The CDR3 here is CSASSSYEQYF. The CDR3 nucleotides are TGCAGTGCTTCGAGCTCCTACGAGCAGTACTTC.

The chain links TRBV5-3 to TRBJ2-7, with no clear D. Being an ORF, TRBV5-3 has a function that is uncertain. CDR3 length: 15 residues. V gave up 2 bases and J gave up 2 bases, with 14 bases separating them. The CDR3 region is CARSFRLARTYEQYF. The CDR3 nucleotides are TGTGCCAGAAGCTTTCGCCTCGCGCGCACCTACGAGCAGTACTTC.

The chain uses TRBV5-6 and TRBJ1-1; D gene unclear. The CDR3 consists of 17 residues. Germline V gene lookup returns CDR1 SGHDT and CDR2 YYEEEE. V lost 3 bases, J lost 1 base, and 19 bases lay in between. The CDR3 region has the DNA TGTGCCAGCAGCTCGGCGGGGAGTGTTTCTTGGAACACTGAAGCTTTCTTT. This codes for CASSSAGSVSWNTEAFF.

The chain employs TRBV5-4 and TRBJ2-7; 13 bases fit TRBD2. J gave up 7 bases and V 4 bases, and 5 bases lay outside the gene matches. Germline CDR1 SGHNT, CDR2 YYREEE (reference sequence). The CDR3 covers 14 residues. DNA for the CDR3: TGTGCCAGCAGCCCGGGACTAGCGGGGTTTGAGCAGTACTTC. Protein sequence: CASSPGLAGFEQYF.

V and J are TRBV4-1 and TRBJ2-4, with a possible D match to TRBD1 (6 bases). Germline V gene lookup returns CDR1 MGHRA and CDR2 YSYEKL. Trimming cost V 5 bases and J 0 bases, with 11 bases left between them. The CDR3 extends over 15 amino acids. The CDR3 here is CASSATGLAKNIQYF. In DNA, the CDR3 is TGCGCCAGCAGCGCTACAGGGCTAGCCAAAAACATTCAGTACTTC.

This rearrangement joins TRBV5-1 to TRBJ2-5; D is possibly TRBD2 (7 bases). V gave up 4 bases and J gave up 5 bases, with 18 bases separating them. Germline V gene data show CDR1 as SGHRS and CDR2 as YFSETQ. The CDR3 is made up of 15 amino acids. CDR3: CASSGVWGGLETQYF. In DNA, the CDR3 is TGCGCCAGCAGCGGTGTGTGGGGGGGCCTTGAGACCCAGTACTTC. Full variable domain (missing parts from reference TRBV5-1 and TRBJ2-5): KAGVTQTPRYLIKTRGQQVTLSCSPISGHRSVSWYQQTPGQGLQFLFEYFSETQRNKGNFPGRFSGRQFSNSRSEMNVSTLELGDSALYLCASSGVWGGLETQYFGPGTRLLVL.

The chain carries TRBV7-3 and TRBJ2-3; 10 bases line up with TRBD2. This CDR3 spans 17 amino acids. CDR1 is SGHTA, CDR2 FQGTGA, per germline. V was pared by 1 base and J by 4 bases, with 8 bases of the junction left unmatched. The CDR3 spells CASSLKGVSGGADTQYF. The CDR3 DNA sequence: TGTGCCAGCAGCTTAAAGGGGGTCAGCGGGGGGGCAGATACGCAGTATTTT.

The chain carries TRBV6-6 and TRBJ2-1, with a possible D match to TRBD2 (6 bases). This CDR3 contains 13 residues. CDR1 is MNHNY and CDR2 is SVGAGI in the germline V gene (reference sequence). V shed 6 bases and J shed 6 bases, with 12 bases lying between them. CDR3 sequence reads: CASSDRGVNEQFF. In nucleotides, the CDR3 is TGTGCCAGCAGCGACCGCGGGGTCAATGAGCAGTTCTTC.

V and J are TRBV7-9 and TRBJ1-2; D is uncertain. Germline V gene lookup returns CDR1 SEHNR and CDR2 FQNEAQ (reference sequence). V shed 5 bases and J shed 6 bases, with 16 bases lying between them. The CDR3 has 14 residues. CDR3 DNA sequence: TGTGCCAGCAGCCCCATGGGCGGGGTTGATGGCTACACCTTC. It is translated as CASSPMGGVDGYTF.

In its sample, this clone was seen once. The J gene is TRBJ2-3, the V gene TRBV9, with 10 positions matching TRBD2. The CDR3 consists of 16 residues. The V segment lost 0 bases and the J segment 6 bases; nucleotides outside the gene matches: 7. The germline CDR1 and CDR2 sequences are SGDLS and YYNGEE. CDR3 DNA: TGTGCCAGCAGCGTAGGTGCTAGCGGGAGTTCGGATACGCAGTATTTT. It is translated as CASSVGASGSSDTQYF.

Here the CDR3 DNA reads TGCAGCGTTAGTCTGGTCGGCTCCTACAATGAGCAGTTCTTC. This codes for CSVSLVGSYNEQFF. The rearrangement links TRBV29-1 to TRBJ2-1; D not resolved. Trimming removed 5 bases at V and 0 bases at J, with 11 bases between. The CDR3 has 14 residues. In germline, CDR1 is SQVTM, CDR2 ANQGSEA.

The chain joins TRBV11-3 to TRBJ2-1; maybe TRBD1 (8 bases). The V gene's germline CDR1 is SGHNT and CDR2 YENEEA. There are 15 residues in the CDR3. V was shortened by 4 bases and J by 3 bases, with 13 bases between the two germline ends. The CDR3 region has the DNA TGTGCCAGCAGCTCAGGGGGCGGGGGCTACAATGAGCAGTTCTTC. It encodes CASSSGGGGYNEQFF.

This clone turned up a few times. As DNA, the CDR3 is TGTGCCAGTAGTGATTTCCTAGCGGGAGTTTTCTCCTACAATGAGCAGTTCTTC. It is translated as CASSDFLAGVFSYNEQFF. The rearrangement uses TRBV19 and TRBJ2-1, with TRBD2 identical over 10 bases. The V segment lost 5 bases and the J segment 0 bases; nucleotides outside the gene matches: 10. Germline loops: CDR1 LNHDA, CDR2 SQIVND (reference sequence). CDR3 length: 18 residues.

CDR3 in DNA: TGTGCCAGCAGCCCGGACAGTGCAACTAATGAAAAACTGTTTTTT. It specifies CASSPDSATNEKLFF. The V gene is TRBV7-9, the J gene TRBJ1-4, with a tentative D call TRBD1 (6 bases). Germline CDR1 reads SEHNR; CDR2 reads FQNEAQ (reference sequence). The V end lost 5 bases, the J end lost 0 bases, and 10 bases lay between the germline ends. The CDR3 spans 15 residues.

In its sample, this clone was seen once. The gene calls are TRBV19 and TRBJ2-4, with 9 bases aligning to TRBD2. Germline V gene lookup returns CDR1 LNHDA and CDR2 SQIVND (reference sequence). Trimming removed 7 bases from V and 5 bases from J; junction bases left unmatched: 9. The CDR3 is 15 amino acids. The CDR3 coding sequence is TGTGCCAGTACCGCCGGGCGGGGGGGTCAAAACATTCAGTACTTC. Amino acids: CASTAGRGGQNIQYF.

This sequence joins TRBV10-2 and TRBJ1-2, with 7 bases matching TRBD1. Germline CDR1 WSHSY, CDR2 SAAADI. The CDR3 is 14 residues long. V dropped 6 bases and J dropped 0; count of bases not matched to a gene: 4. CDR3 sequence reads: CASRAGGANYGYTF. CDR3 in DNA: TGCGCCAGCAGGGCAGGGGGAGCTAACTATGGCTACACCTTC.

This sequence joins TRBV27 and TRBJ2-6; TRBD1 matches at 7 bases. V lost 5 bases, J lost 0 bases, and 4 bases stayed unmatched. The CDR3 is made up of 16 amino acids. The germline gives CDR1 MNHEY, CDR2 SMNVEV (reference sequence). The CDR3 loop reads CASSGGQFSGANVLTF. The CDR3 bases are TGTGCCAGCAGTGGGGGACAGTTCTCTGGGGCCAACGTCCTGACTTTC.

The CDR3 sequence: CASSLEGVTYNSPLHF. CDR3 coding DNA: TGTGCCAGCAGCTTAGAGGGGGTCACCTATAATTCACCCCTCCACTTT. The chain combines TRBV7-9 with TRBJ1-6; perhaps TRBD1 as D (6 bases). Germline V lookup: CDR1 SEHNR, CDR2 FQNEAQ (reference sequence). The CDR3 contains 16 residues. The V gene lost 1 base and the J gene lost 2 bases, with 9 bases spanning the gap.

Judged by abundance, this clone is medium-sized. The V gene is TRBV9, the J gene TRBJ2-1, with D maybe TRBD1 (6 bases). V was shortened by 3 bases and J by 9 bases, with 28 bases between the two germline ends. The CDR3 covers 18 residues. From germline, CDR1 is SGDLS and CDR2 YYNGEE. The CDR3 protein is CASSDAAAGARRRGEQFF. CDR3 in DNA: TGTGCCAGCAGCGACGCCGCCGCAGGGGCTAGAAGGCGCGGTGAGCAGTTCTTC.

This chain uses TRBV30 with TRBJ2-1, with a weak D call TRBD2 (6 bases). This CDR3 has 11 amino acids. The V gene lost 3 bases and the J gene lost 9 bases, with 9 bases spanning the gap. Germline V gives CDR1 GTSNPN, CDR2 SVGIG (reference sequence). DNA of the CDR3: TGTGCCTGGAGGTCTAGCGTTGAGCAGTTCTTC. Translated: CAWRSSVEQFF. Full variable domain (outside the CDR3, taken from reference TRBV30 and TRBJ2-1): SQTIHQWPATLVQPVGSPLSLECTVEGTSNPNLYWYRQAAGRGLQLLFYSVGIGQISSEVPQNLSASRPQDRQFILSSKKLLLSDSGFYLCAWRSSVEQFFGPGTRLTVL.

The chain joins TRBV29-1 to TRBJ1-1; no firm D call. Germline V gene data show CDR1 as SQVTM and CDR2 as ANQGSEA. Trimming pared 6 bases from V and 5 bases from J, leaving 16 bases between. The CDR3 runs 13 residues. The CDR3 nucleotides read TGCAGCGTCCAGAGACAAGCTGGGACTGAAGCTTTCTTT. This encodes CSVQRQAGTEAFF.